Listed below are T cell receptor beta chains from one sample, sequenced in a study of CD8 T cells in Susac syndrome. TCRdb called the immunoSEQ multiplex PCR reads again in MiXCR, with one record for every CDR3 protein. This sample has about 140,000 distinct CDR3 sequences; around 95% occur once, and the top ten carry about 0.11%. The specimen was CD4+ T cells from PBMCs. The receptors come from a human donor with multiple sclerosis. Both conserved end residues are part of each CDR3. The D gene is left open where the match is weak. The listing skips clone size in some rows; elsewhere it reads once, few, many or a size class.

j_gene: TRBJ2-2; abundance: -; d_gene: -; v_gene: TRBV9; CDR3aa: CASSVGSLGELFF; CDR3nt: TGTGCCAGCAGCGTAGGTAGTCTCGGGGAGCTGTTTTTT
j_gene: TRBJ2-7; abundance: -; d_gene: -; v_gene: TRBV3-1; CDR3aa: CASSQTPYRDEQYF; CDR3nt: TGTGCCAGCAGCCAAACCCCCTATAGGGACGAGCAGTACTTC
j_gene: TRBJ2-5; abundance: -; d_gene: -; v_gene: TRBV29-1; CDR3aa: CSVDPRKGQETQYF; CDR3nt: TGCAGCGTTGATCCCAGGAAAGGTCAAGAGACCCAGTACTTC
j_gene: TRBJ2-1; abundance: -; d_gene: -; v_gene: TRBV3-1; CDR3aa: CASTQRHEQFF; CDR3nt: TGTGCCAGCACCCAACGCCATGAGCAGTTCTTC
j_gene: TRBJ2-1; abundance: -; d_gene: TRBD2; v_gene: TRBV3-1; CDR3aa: CASSLSGTNNEQFF; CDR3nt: TGTGCCAGCAGCCTTAGCGGGACGAACAATGAGCAGTTCTTC
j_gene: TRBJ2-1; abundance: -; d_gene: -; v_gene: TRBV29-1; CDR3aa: CSVDERAFSYNEQFF; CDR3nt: TGCAGCGTGGACGAGCGGGCTTTCTCCTACAATGAGCAGTTCTTC
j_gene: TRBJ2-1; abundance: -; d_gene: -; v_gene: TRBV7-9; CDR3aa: CASSFNVQGNEQFF; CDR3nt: TGTGCCAGCAGCTTCAATGTACAGGGAAATGAGCAGTTCTTC
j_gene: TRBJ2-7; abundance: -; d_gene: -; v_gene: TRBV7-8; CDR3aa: CASSLSVGVEQYF; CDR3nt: TGTGCCAGCAGCTTAAGTGTGGGGGTCGAGCAGTACTTC
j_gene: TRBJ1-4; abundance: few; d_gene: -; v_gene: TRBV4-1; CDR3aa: CASSQDERYSKLFF; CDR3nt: TGCGCCAGCAGCCAAGATGAACGATACTCTAAACTGTTTTTT
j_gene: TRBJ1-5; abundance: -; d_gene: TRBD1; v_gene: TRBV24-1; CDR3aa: CATSDFVGTGDGQPQHF; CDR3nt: TGTGCCACCAGTGATTTTGTCGGGACAGGGGATGGACAGCCCCAGCATTTT
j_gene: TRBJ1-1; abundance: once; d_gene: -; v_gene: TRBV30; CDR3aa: CAWSAARRNTEAFF; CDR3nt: TGTGCCTGGAGTGCCGCCCGGCGGAACACTGAAGCTTTCTTT
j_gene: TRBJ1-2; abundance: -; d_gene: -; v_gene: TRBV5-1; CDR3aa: CASSSKEGYGYTF; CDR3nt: TGCGCCAGCAGCAGTAAAGAGGGCTATGGCTACACCTTC
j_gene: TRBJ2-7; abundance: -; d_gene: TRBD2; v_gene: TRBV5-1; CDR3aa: CASSLIGTSGSVEQYF; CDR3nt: TGCGCCAGCAGCCTCATCGGGACTAGCGGGAGTGTGGAGCAGTACTTC
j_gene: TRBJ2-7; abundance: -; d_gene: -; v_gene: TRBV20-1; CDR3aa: CSARPPRTKPYEQYF; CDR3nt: TGCAGTGCTAGGCCTCCGCGGACCAAACCCTACGAGCAGTACTTC
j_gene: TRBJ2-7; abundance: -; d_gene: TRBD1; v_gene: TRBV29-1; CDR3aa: CSTSGTGANEQYF; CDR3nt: TGCAGCACATCCGGGACAGGGGCGAACGAGCAGTACTTC
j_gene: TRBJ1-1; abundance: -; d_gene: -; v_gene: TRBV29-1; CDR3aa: CSVNRDTEAFF; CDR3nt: TGCAGCGTGAATAGGGACACTGAAGCTTTCTTT
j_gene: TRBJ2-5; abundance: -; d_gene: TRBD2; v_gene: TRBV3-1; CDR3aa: CASSPSSGGVQETQYF; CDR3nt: TGTGCCAGCAGCCCTTCTAGCGGGGGCGTCCAGGAGACCCAGTACTTC
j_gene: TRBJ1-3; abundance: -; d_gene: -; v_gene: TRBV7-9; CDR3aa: CASKDSSGNTIYF; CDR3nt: TGTGCCAGCAAAGACAGCTCTGGAAACACCATATATTTT
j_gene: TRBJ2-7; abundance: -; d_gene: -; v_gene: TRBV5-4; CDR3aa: CASSLGAGSAPYEQYF; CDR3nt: TGTGCCAGCAGCTTGGGAGCGGGTTCCGCGCCCTACGAGCAGTACTTC
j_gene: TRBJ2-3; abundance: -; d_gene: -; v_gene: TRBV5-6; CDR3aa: CASGAGSSTDTQYF; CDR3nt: TGTGCCAGCGGGGCGGGCTCTAGCACAGATACGCAGTATTTT
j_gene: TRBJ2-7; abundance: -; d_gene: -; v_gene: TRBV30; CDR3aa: CASSTGDEQYF; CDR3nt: TGTGCCAGCTCTACGGGAGACGAGCAGTACTTC
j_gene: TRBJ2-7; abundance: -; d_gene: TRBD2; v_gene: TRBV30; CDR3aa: CAWTGGGGHYEQYF; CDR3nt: TGTGCCTGGACAGGTGGCGGGGGGCACTACGAGCAGTACTTC
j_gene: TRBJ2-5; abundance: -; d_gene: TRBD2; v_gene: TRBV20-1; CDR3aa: CSASDTSGGRETQYF; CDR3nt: TGCAGTGCTTCTGATACTAGCGGGGGGAGAGAGACCCAGTACTTC
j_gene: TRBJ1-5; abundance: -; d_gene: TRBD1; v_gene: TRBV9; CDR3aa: CASSVGGTGNQPQHF; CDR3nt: TGTGCCAGCAGCGTAGGGGGGACAGGCAATCAGCCCCAGCATTTT
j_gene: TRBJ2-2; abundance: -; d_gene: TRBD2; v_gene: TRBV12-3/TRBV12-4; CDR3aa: CASSLARLAGGPGTGELFF; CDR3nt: TGTGCCAGCAGTTTAGCGCGACTAGCGGGAGGGCCAGGCACCGGGGAGCTGTTTTTT
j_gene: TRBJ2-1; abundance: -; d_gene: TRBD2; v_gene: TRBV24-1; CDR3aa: CATSDFLRGGNEQFF; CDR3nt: TGTGCCACCAGTGATTTCCTTCGGGGGGGCAATGAGCAGTTCTTC
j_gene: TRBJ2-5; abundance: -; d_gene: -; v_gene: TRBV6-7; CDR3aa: CASSPRQPSTETQYF; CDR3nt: TGTGCCAGCAGCCCCAGACAGCCATCCACAGAGACCCAGTACTTC
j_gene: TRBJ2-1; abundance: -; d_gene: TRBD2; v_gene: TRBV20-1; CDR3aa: CSARERLAGLQFF; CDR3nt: TGCAGTGCTAGAGAAAGACTAGCGGGGCTTCAGTTCTTC
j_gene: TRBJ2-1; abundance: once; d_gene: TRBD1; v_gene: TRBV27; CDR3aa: CASSRPGQGHNEQFF; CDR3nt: TGTGCCAGCAGTCGTCCGGGACAGGGTCACAATGAGCAGTTCTTC
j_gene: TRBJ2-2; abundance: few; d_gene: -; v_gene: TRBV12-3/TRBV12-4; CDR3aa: CASSLGTGELFF; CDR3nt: TGTGCCAGCAGTTTGGGCACCGGGGAGCTGTTTTTT
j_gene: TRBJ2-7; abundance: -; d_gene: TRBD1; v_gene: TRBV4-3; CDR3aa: CASSLGDRSSVYEQYF; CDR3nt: TGCGCCAGCAGCCTCGGGGACAGGTCGTCTGTTTACGAGCAGTACTTC
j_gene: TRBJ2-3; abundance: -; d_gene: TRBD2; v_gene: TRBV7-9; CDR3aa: CASSAAVGSGGTDTQYF; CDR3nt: TGTGCCAGCAGCGCCGCCGTCGGTAGCGGGGGAACAGATACGCAGTATTTT
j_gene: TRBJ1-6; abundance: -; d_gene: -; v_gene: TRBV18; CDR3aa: CASSQVSSYNSPLHF; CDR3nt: TGTGCCAGCTCCCAGGTCAGCTCCTATAATTCACCCCTCCACTTT
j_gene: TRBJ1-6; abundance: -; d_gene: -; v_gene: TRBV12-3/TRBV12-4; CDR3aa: CASNHRENSPLHF; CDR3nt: TGTGCCAGCAACCACAGGGAGAATTCACCCCTCCACTTT
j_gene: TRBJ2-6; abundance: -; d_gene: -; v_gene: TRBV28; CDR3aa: CASRPYYRAGANVLTF; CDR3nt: TGTGCCAGCAGACCATACTACAGGGCCGGGGCCAACGTCCTGACTTTC
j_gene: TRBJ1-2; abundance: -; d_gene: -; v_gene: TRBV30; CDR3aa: CAWGGGYTF; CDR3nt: TGTGCCTGGGGCGGAGGCTACACCTTC
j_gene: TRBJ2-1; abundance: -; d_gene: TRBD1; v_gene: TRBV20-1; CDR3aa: CSASPGQVYNEQFF; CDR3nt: TGCAGTGCTAGCCCGGGACAGGTTTACAATGAGCAGTTCTTC
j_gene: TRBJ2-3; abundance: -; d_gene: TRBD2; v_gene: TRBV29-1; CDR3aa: CSVEPRGRGAPRDTQYF; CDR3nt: TGCAGCGTTGAACCCCGGGGGCGGGGGGCCCCCCGGGATACGCAGTATTTT
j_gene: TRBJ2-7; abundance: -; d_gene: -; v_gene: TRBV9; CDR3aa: CASSVHDNYEQYF; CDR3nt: TGTGCCAGCAGCGTACATGATAACTACGAGCAGTACTTC
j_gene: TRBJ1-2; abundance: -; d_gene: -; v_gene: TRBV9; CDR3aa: CASSVGQASLLRLSF; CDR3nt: TGTGCCAGCAGCGTAGGACAGGCTAGCCTCTTACGGTTATCCTTC
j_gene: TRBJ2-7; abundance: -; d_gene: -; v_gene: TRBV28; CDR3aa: CASSIQRGALEKQYF; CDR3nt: TGTGCCAGCAGTATTCAAAGGGGTGCGTTGGAAAAGCAGTACTTC
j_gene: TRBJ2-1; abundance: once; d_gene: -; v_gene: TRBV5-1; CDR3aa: CASSLKGGQFSFF; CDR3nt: TGCGCCAGCAGCTTGAAGGGAGGACAGTTTTCGTTCTTC
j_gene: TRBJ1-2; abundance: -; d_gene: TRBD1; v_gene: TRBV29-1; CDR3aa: CSVQPGGAYGYTF; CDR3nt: TGCAGCGTCCAACCAGGGGGGGCCTATGGCTACACCTTC
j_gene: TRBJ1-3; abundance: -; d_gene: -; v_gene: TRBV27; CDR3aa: CASSLSFSGNTIYF; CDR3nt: TGTGCCAGCAGTTTATCGTTCTCTGGAAACACCATATATTTT
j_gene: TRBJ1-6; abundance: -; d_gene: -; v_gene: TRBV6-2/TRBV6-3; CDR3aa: CASSGQIYNSPLHF; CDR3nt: TGTGCCAGCAGCGGACAGATCTATAATTCACCCCTCCACTTT
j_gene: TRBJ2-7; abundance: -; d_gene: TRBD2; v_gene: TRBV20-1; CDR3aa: CSARVPSGPTYEQYF; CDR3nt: TGCAGTGCTAGAGTGCCTAGCGGGCCGACCTACGAGCAGTACTTC
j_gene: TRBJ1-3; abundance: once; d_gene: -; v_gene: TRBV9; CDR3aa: CASSGGTGSGNTIYF; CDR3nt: TGTGCCAGCAGCGGCGGGACGGGCTCTGGAAACACCATATATTTT
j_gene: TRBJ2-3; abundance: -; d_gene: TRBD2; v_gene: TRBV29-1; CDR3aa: CSVEGPSGIPDTQYF; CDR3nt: TGCAGCGTTGAAGGTCCTAGCGGGATCCCAGATACGCAGTATTTT
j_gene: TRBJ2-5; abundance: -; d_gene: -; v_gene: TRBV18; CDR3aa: CASSPWVAQETQYF; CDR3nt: TGTGCCAGCTCCCCGTGGGTAGCCCAAGAGACCCAGTACTTC